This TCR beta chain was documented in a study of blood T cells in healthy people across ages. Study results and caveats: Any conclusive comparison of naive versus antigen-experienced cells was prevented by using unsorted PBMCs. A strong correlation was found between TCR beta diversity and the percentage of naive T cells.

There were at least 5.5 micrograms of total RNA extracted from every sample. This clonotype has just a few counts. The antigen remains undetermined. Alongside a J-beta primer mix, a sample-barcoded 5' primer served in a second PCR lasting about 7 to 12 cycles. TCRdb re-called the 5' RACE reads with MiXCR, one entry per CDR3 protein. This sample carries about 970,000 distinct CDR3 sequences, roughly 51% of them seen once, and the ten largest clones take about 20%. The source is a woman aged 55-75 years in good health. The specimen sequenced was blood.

CDR3 bases: TGCAGCGTGGGCCCCCGGGACAGGGGCTACGAGCAGTACTTC. It yields the protein CSVGPRDRGYEQYF. The chain links TRBV29-1 to TRBJ2-7; 10 bases map to TRBD1. Germline CDR1 and CDR2: SQVTM and ANQGSEA. The CDR3 covers 14 residues. J was trimmed by 3 bases and V by 6 bases; bases with no gene match: 8.